What follows is one TCR beta chain and its context. What antigen it recognizes has not been identified. No base-level quality is on record; no much larger clone is a single base apart. TCRbeta CDR3 regions were amplified from genomic DNA by means of the immunoSEQ Assay, a bias-controlled multiplex PCR. The authors processed their data as follows. Within the assay, amplification of reference gene primers was used to estimate how many nucleated cells each sample contained. Sequence reads were collapsed and filtered to measure the absolute abundance of every unique TCRbeta CDR3 rearrangement. For each sample, productive Simpson clonality was calculated by taking the square root of Simpson's diversity index across productive rearrangements. In TCRdb, the immuneACCESS table is reduced to in-frame sequences with V and J assigned. These tables do not hold every clone; where another copy was compared, an unresolved V gene accounts for under half, and the others remain unexplained. V and J calls and clone size are those listed in that table; D and trimming were worked out from the DNA. Within this sample are under 250,000 clones, with over 80% of them counted one time only. Under 3% of the sample is taken by the ten largest.

At the junction V is shortened by 1 base and J by 3 bases; bases outside the gene matches: 6. CDR1 is given as SGHAT and CDR2 as FQNNGV, both from the germline V gene. The CDR3 sequence holds 15 residues, the cysteine and phenylalanine included. Of all the DNA, just the CDR3 is kept, 45 bases in frame from base 1. The source of the sample is a study of blood T cell repertoires in COVID-19 (dated by TCRdb to about 2020). The study in broad terms: Collaborator samples came from the United States, Italy and Spain and covered acute and convalescent phases of COVID-19. The material from the prospective study consisted of cDNA or gDNA derived from T cells, B-cell-depleted T cells, or PBMCs. Deeply sampled blood TCRbeta repertoires from subjects exposed to, actively infected with, or recovered from COVID-19 were included in the dataset. Nearly every sample came with metadata listing a de-identified subject ID, COVID-19 status, age in years and sex. HLA class I and class II types, where available, came from metadata supplied by the sample provider rather than from assay-based typing. The samples were drawn from two sources: the first 160 participants of the ongoing ImmuneRACE study, and over 950 subjects contributed by 6 global collaborators. The repertoires were released in a freely available public database intended as a resource for research on the immune response to SARS-CoV-2.

General findings and caveats noted by the study authors: How much clinical and demographic metadata was included differed by source and by participant, and the metadata was provided uncurated.

Collaborating institutions collected whole blood in K2EDTA tubes following their own protocols. For TCRbeta analysis, collaborators shipped samples in one of three forms: frozen whole blood, isolated PBMCs, or DNA extracted from either of those sample types. The TCR comes from a woman in her 70s with active or convalescent COVID-19. The sequence links TRBV11-2 to TRBJ2-7, with 7 bases matching TRBD2. The sequenced sample was peripheral blood. The CDR3 sequence is CASSLGGGSLYEQYF. The DNA reads as follows: TGTGCCAGCAGCTTAGGTGGCGGGAGCCTCTACGAGCAGTACTTC.